This entry lists 17 T cell receptor beta chains sequenced from one sample in a study of blood T cell repertoires in COVID-19. Sequencing used immunoSEQ multiplex PCR; TCRdb keeps in-frame clones, though not all of them. The table shows roughly 320,000 clones, with more than 90% occurring only once. The sequencing input was PBMCs or T cells enriched from blood (not recorded which). These TCRs come from a woman aged 30 to 39 who had been exposed to COVID-19.

The V call is TRBV18, the J call TRBJ1-5, with TRBD1 as a possible D gene (6 bases). CDR1 is KGHSH, CDR2 LQKENI, per germline. Trimming removed 5 bases from V and 9 bases from J, with 11 bases in between. The CDR3 consists of 12 residues. CDR3 bases: TGTGCCAGCTCAGCAGGGGATGGGCCCCAGCATTTT. Translation gives CASSAGDGPQHF.

The chain joins TRBV29-1 to TRBJ2-3; D not resolved. Germline values: CDR1 SQVTM, CDR2 ANQGSEA. The V and J ends lost 6 bases and 6 bases respectively, with 7 bases between them. The CDR3 length is 10 residues. The CDR3 here is CSVRADTQYF. For the CDR3, the DNA is TGCAGCGTGCGTGCGGATACGCAGTATTTT.

The rearrangement joins TRBV7-9 to TRBJ2-3; a possible D gene is TRBD1 (5 bases). Germline CDR1 SEHNR, CDR2 FQNEAQ (reference sequence). CDR3 length: 14 amino acids. The V and J ends lost 8 bases and 0 bases respectively, with 12 bases between them. Written as DNA, the CDR3 is TGTGCCAGCTACCCAGGGAAAAGCACAGATACGCAGTATTTT. It codes for CASYPGKSTDTQYF.

The chain joins TRBV7-2 to TRBJ2-5; 7 nucleotides line up with TRBD2. The CDR3 is 15 residues long. Germline V gene lookup returns CDR1 SGHTA and CDR2 FQGNSA. Losses at the gene ends were 1 base for V and 2 bases for J; bases not matched to a gene: 4. In DNA form, the CDR3 reads TGTGCCAGCAGCTTAGTCGGGGGGACTCAAGAGACCCAGTACTTC. As protein: CASSLVGGTQETQYF. Full variable domain (rest looked up from reference TRBV7-2 and TRBJ2-5): GAGVSQSPSNKVTEKGKDVELRCDPISGHTALYWYRQSLGQGLEFLIYFQGNSAPDKSGLPSDRFSAERTGGSVSTLTIQRTQQEDSAVYLCASSLVGGTQETQYFGPGTRLLVL.

This clone appeared once. The CDR3: CASSYSGPPRPYEQYF. As DNA, the CDR3 is TGTGCCAGCAGTTACTCGGGTCCCCCGCGGCCCTACGAGCAGTACTTC. This chain uses TRBV6-5 with TRBJ2-7; D remains unclear. Trimming left V 0 bases short and J 2 bases short, with 14 bases between. In germline, CDR1 is MNHEY, CDR2 SVGAGI. The CDR3 contains 16 residues.

The count of this clone is one. The chain combines TRBV27 with TRBJ1-2; D call uncertain. Germline CDR1 is MNHEY and CDR2 is SMNVEV (reference sequence). V gave up 1 base and J gave up 4 bases, with 7 bases separating them. CDR3 size: 13 residues. The CDR3 region is CASSLLGSYGYTF. As DNA, the CDR3 is TGTGCCAGCAGTTTATTAGGGAGCTATGGCTACACCTTC.

The chain joins TRBV7-2 to TRBJ2-7, with no clear D. V lost 5 bases, J lost 3 bases, and 5 bases lay in between. Germline loops: CDR1 SGHTA, CDR2 FQGNSA. CDR3 length equals 11 residues. CDR3 coding DNA: TGTGCCAGCAGCCCCTACTACGAGCAGTACTTC. Translating it yields CASSPYYEQYF.

V usage is TRBV19 and J usage is TRBJ1-2; D remains ambiguous. Germline V gene sequence: CDR1 LNHDA, CDR2 SQIVND (reference sequence). V lost 10 bases and J 1 base, leaving 7 bases between the germline ends. The CDR3 is made up of 11 amino acids. The CDR3 spells CATGFNYGYTF. As DNA, the CDR3 is TGTGCCACAGGATTTAACTATGGCTACACCTTC.

J is TRBJ1-2 and V is TRBV29-1; 9 bases align to TRBD1. Germline V gene data show CDR1 as SQVTM and CDR2 as ANQGSEA. The junction had 6 bases not matched to a gene; V was cut back by 7 bases and J by 3 bases. CDR3 size: 13 residues. CDR3 in amino acids: CSARDRVYYGYTF. The CDR3 DNA sequence: TGCAGCGCCCGGGACAGGGTGTACTATGGCTACACCTTC.

The chain combines TRBV15 with TRBJ2-1; TRBD1 matches 8 bases. This CDR3 contains 15 residues. The J segment lost 2 bases and the V segment lost 4 bases, leaving 4 bases of the junction unmatched. The germline gives CDR1 LNHNV, CDR2 YYDKDF (reference sequence). This CDR3 reads CATSKQGGTYNEQFF. In DNA form, the CDR3 reads TGTGCCACCAGCAAACAGGGGGGAACCTACAATGAGCAGTTCTTC.

The J gene is TRBJ2-3, the V gene TRBV14, with D perhaps TRBD2 (6 bases). Trimming left V 0 bases short and J 2 bases short, with 15 bases between. The CDR3 runs 17 residues. Germline V CDR1 and CDR2: SGHDN, FVKESK. The CDR3 sequence is CASSQEGSGRITDTQYF. CDR3 DNA sequence: TGTGCCAGCAGCCAAGAGGGGAGCGGGCGAATCACAGATACGCAGTATTTT.

V is TRBV4-1 and J is TRBJ1-4; 12 nucleotides agree with TRBD1. This CDR3 contains 16 residues. Germline trimming cut 5 bases from V and 6 bases from J; bases unmatched to any gene: 7. Germline V gives CDR1 MGHRA, CDR2 YSYEKL. The CDR3 reads CASSSPGTGGHEKLFF. In DNA, the CDR3 is TGCGCCAGCAGCTCTCCCGGGACAGGGGGCCATGAAAAACTGTTTTTT.

This clone was seen more than once but under ten times. This rearrangement joins TRBV14 to TRBJ2-1; TRBD1 is a possible D gene (6 bases). The CDR3 is made up of 15 amino acids. The germline V and J ends were trimmed by 0 bases and 2 bases, with 8 bases remaining between them. In germline, CDR1 is SGHDN, CDR2 FVKESK. The CDR3 DNA sequence: TGTGCCAGCAGCCAAGATCACAGGGCCTACAATGAGCAGTTCTTC. Encoded protein: CASSQDHRAYNEQFF.

This chain uses TRBV6-5 with TRBJ2-7, with 10 bases lining up with TRBD1. The J segment lost 1 base and the V segment lost 7 bases, leaving 4 bases of the junction unmatched. The CDR3 sequence is 14 residues long. The germline V gene encodes CDR1 MNHEY and CDR2 SVGAGI. The CDR3 DNA follows: TGTGCCAGCACCGGGACAGGGGATTCCTACGAGCAGTACTTC. Amino acid sequence: CASTGTGDSYEQYF.

The chain carries TRBV29-1 and TRBJ2-2, with 11 bases aligning to TRBD2. With 6 bases clipped from V and 2 bases from J, the junction kept 5 bases outside the gene matches. CDR1 and CDR2 from the germline V gene are SQVTM and ANQGSEA. The CDR3 is 15 residues long. The CDR3 is CSVPGLADNTGELFF. In nucleotides, the CDR3 is TGCAGCGTCCCGGGACTAGCGGATAACACCGGGGAGCTGTTTTTT.

The rearrangement links TRBV5-5 to TRBJ1-5, with 7 bases matching TRBD1. This CDR3 is 16 amino acids long. CDR1 is SGHKS, CDR2 YYEKEE, per germline (reference sequence). J lost 3 bases, V lost 4 bases, and 10 bases had no gene match. CDR3 bases: TGTGCCAGCAGCCTAAATCCGGGACAGTCCAATCAGCCCCAGCATTTT. Translation: CASSLNPGQSNQPQHF.

The V and J genes are TRBV4-2 and TRBJ1-4, with TRBD1 matching over 8 bases. This CDR3 contains 14 residues. Germline CDR1 LGHNA, CDR2 YNFKEQ. The J segment lost 8 bases and the V segment lost 1 base, leaving 3 bases of the junction unmatched. The chain's CDR3 is CASSQGQGNEKLFF. CDR3 sequence (DNA): TGTGCCAGCAGCCAAGGACAGGGGAACGAAAAACTGTTTTTT.